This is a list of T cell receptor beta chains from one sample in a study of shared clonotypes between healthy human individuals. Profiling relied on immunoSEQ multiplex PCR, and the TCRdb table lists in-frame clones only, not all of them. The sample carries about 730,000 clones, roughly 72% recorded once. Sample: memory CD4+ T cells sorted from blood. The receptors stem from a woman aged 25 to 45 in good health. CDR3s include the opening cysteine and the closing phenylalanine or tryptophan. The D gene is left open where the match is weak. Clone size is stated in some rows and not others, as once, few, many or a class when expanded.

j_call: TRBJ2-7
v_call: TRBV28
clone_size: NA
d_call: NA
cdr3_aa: CASSLYLLYEQYF
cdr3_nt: TGTGCCAGCAGTTTATATTTGTTGTACGAGCAGTACTTC

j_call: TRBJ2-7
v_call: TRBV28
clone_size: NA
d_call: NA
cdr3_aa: CASSRGIKLYEQYF
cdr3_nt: TGTGCCAGCAGTCGGGGGATCAAACTCTACGAGCAGTACTTC

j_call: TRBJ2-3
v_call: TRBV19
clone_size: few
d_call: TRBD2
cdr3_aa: CASSINAGGGDTQYF
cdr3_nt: TGTGCCAGTAGTATAAATGCGGGAGGCGGGGATACGCAGTATTTT

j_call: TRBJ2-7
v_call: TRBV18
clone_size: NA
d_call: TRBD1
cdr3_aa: CASSRTGTGNYEQYF
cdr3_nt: TGTGCCAGCTCACGAACCGGGACAGGAAACTACGAGCAGTACTTC

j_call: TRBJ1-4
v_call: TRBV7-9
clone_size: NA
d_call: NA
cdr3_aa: CASSQQGFNEKLFF
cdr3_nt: TGTGCCAGCAGCCAACAGGGATTTAATGAAAAACTGTTTTTT

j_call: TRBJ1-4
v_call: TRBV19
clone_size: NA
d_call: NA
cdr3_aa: CASSIARARNQNEKLFF
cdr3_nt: TGTGCCAGTAGTATAGCCCGCGCGAGAAACCAGAATGAAAAACTGTTTTTT

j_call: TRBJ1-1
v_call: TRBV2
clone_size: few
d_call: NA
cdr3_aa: CASSEWATPEAFF
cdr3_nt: TGTGCCAGCAGTGAATGGGCCACCCCTGAAGCTTTCTTT

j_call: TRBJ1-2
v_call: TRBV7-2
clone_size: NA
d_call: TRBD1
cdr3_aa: CASSLQGARGYTF
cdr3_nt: TGTGCCAGCAGCTTACAGGGGGCGCGTGGCTACACCTTC

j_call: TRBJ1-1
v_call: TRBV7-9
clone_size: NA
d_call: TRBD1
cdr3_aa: CASSLTGTAIEAFF
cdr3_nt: TGTGCCAGCAGTCTTACCGGGACAGCAATTGAAGCTTTCTTT

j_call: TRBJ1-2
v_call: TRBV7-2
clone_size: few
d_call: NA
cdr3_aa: CASSFQGHGYTF
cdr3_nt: TGTGCCAGCAGCTTCCAGGGGCACGGCTACACCTTC

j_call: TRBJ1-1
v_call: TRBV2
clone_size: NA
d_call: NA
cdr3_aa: CASTQGHTEAFF
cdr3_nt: TGTGCCAGCACGCAGGGTCACACTGAAGCTTTCTTT

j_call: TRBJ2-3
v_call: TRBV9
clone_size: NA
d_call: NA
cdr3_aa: CASSVVPLGPRPTDTQYF
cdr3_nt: TGTGCCAGCAGCGTAGTGCCTCTGGGTCCCCGACCGACAGATACGCAGTATTTT

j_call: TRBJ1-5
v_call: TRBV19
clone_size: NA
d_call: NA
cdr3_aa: CASRGQGGGNQPQHF
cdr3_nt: TGTGCCAGTAGAGGGCAGGGCGGAGGCAATCAGCCCCAGCATTTT

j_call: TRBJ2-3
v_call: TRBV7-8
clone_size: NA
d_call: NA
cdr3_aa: CASSPPRTRGGTDTQYF
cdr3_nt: TGTGCCAGCAGCCCGCCGAGGACCCGCGGCGGCACAGATACGCAGTATTTT

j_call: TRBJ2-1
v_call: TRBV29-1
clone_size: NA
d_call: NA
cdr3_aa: CSVDQNEQFF
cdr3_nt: TGCAGCGTTGATCAGAATGAGCAGTTCTTC

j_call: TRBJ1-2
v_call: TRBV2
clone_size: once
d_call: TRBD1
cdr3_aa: CASRPLGQGGGYTF
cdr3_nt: TGTGCCAGCAGACCGCTCGGACAGGGTGGTGGCTACACCTTC

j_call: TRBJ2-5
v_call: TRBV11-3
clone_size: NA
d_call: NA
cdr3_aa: CASSLGPGLQGQETQYF
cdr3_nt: TGTGCCAGCAGCTTAGGACCGGGCCTCCAAGGCCAAGAGACCCAGTACTTC

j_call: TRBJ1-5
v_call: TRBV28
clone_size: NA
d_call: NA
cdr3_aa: CASSLHAGAVINQPQHF
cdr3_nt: TGTGCCAGCAGTTTACACGCAGGGGCTGTGATTAATCAGCCCCAGCATTTT

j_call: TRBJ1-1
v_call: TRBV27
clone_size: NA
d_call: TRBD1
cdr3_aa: CASSPRTGGSGTEAFF
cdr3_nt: TGTGCCAGCAGTCCAAGGACAGGGGGCTCGGGGACTGAAGCTTTCTTT

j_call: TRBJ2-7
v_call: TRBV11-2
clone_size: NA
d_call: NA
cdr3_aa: CASSFGGGRSYEQYF
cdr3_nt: TGTGCCAGCAGCTTCGGTGGCGGTCGATCCTACGAGCAGTACTTC

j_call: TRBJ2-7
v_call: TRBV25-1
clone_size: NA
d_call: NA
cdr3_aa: CASTDGQIDEQYF
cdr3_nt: TGTGCCAGCACCGATGGACAAATAGACGAGCAGTACTTC

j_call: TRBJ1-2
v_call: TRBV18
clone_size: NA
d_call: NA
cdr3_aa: CASSPERNYGYTF
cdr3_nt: TGTGCCAGCTCACCGGAGCGGAACTATGGCTACACCTTC

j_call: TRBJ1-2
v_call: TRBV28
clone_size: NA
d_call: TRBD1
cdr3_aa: CASSFATGAYGYTF
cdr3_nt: TGTGCCAGCAGTTTCGCGACAGGGGCCTATGGCTACACCTTC

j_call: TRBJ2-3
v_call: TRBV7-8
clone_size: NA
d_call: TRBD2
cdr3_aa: CASSSRGAGGPEDTQYF
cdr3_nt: TGTGCCAGCAGCTCCCGTGGGGCGGGAGGGCCAGAGGATACGCAGTATTTT

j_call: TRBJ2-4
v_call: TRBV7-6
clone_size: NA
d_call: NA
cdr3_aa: CASSLAYAPSTKGKNIQYF
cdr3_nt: TGTGCCAGCAGCTTAGCGTACGCCCCCTCAACGAAGGGCAAAAACATTCAGTACTTC

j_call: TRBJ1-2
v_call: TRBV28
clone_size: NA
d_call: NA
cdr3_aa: CASSSGTRDFYGYTF
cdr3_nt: TGTGCCAGCAGTTCCGGGACAAGGGATTTCTATGGCTACACCTTC

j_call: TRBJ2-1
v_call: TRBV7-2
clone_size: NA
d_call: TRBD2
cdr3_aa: CASSLYSGRDNEQFF
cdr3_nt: TGTGCCAGCAGCTTATATAGCGGGAGGGACAATGAGCAGTTCTTC

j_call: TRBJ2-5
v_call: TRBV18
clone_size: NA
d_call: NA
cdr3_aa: CASSLQPNGETQYF
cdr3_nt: TGTGCCAGCTCTCTACAGCCCAACGGGGAGACCCAGTACTTC

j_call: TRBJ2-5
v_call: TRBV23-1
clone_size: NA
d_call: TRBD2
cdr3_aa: CASSQSKGRGRVRKTQYF
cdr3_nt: TGCGCCAGCAGTCAATCGAAGGGGAGGGGTAGGGTTCGAAAGACCCAGTACTTC

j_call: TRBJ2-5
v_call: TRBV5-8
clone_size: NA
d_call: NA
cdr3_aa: CASSLRWGPGRQETQYF
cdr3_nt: TGTGCCAGCAGCTTGCGGTGGGGTCCAGGGCGACAAGAGACCCAGTACTTC

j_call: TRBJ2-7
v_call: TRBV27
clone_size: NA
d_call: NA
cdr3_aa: CASSLSQGFIYEQYF
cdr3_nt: TGTGCCAGCAGTTTATCTCAGGGGTTTATCTACGAGCAGTACTTC

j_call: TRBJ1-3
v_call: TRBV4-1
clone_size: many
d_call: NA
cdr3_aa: CASSQGHSGNTIYF
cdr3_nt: TGCGCCAGCAGCCAAGGACATTCTGGAAACACCATATATTTT

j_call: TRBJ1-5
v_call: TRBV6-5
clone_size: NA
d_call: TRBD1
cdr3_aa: CASHRGYNQPQHF
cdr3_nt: TGTGCCAGCCACAGGGGTTACAATCAGCCCCAGCATTTT

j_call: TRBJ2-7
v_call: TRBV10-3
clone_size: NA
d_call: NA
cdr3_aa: CAISEQRTYEQYF
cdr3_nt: TGTGCCATCAGTGAGCAGCGTACCTACGAGCAGTACTTC

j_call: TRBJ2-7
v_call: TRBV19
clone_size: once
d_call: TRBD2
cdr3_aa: CASTEGLGTYEQYF
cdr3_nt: TGTGCCAGCACCGAGGGACTAGGAACCTACGAGCAGTACTTC

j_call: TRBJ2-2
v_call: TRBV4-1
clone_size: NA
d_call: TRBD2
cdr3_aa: CASSQERLAENTGELFF
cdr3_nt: TGCGCCAGCAGCCAAGAGAGACTAGCGGAGAACACCGGGGAGCTGTTTTTT

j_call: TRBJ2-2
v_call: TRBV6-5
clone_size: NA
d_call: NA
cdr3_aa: CASSYSPANTGELFF
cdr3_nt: TGTGCCAGCAGTTACTCCCCTGCGAACACCGGGGAGCTGTTTTTT

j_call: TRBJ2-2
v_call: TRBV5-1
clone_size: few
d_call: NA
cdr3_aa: CASSAGTANTGELFF
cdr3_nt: TGCGCCAGCAGCGCGGGGACTGCCAACACCGGGGAGCTGTTTTTT

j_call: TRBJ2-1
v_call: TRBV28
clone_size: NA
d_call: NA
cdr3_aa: CASRLYNEQFF
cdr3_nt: TGTGCCAGCCGTCTCTACAATGAGCAGTTCTTC

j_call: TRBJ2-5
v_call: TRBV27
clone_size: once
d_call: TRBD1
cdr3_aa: CASSRGQGVETQYF
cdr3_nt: TGTGCCAGCAGTAGGGGACAGGGCGTCGAGACCCAGTACTTC